The T cell receptor (beta chain) described here comes from a study of cytomegalovirus exposure and HLA in healthy donors. The PCR contained 60 Vbeta and 13 Jbeta primers. The assay was immunoSEQ multiplex PCR, and TCRdb's table has in-frame clones only and misses some. The top ten hold approximately 2% of the sample, which has roughly 180,000 clones, around 77% seen once. The length of the CDR3 is 16 residues. The ends were cut back, 4 bases at V and 1 base at J, with 11 bases in the middle. The germline V gene encodes CDR1 LNHDA and CDR2 SQIVND (reference sequence). The V call is TRBV19, the J call TRBJ2-6; TRBD2 might be the D (5 bases). The material sequenced was PBMCs. The receptor was derived from a woman in her twenties or thirties in good health and CMV-seronegative. The DNA for the CDR3 is TGTGCCAGTAGTAGCCGGGGAAGGTCTGGGGCCAACGTCCTGACTTTC. It translates to CASSSRGRSGANVLTF.